The subject of this entry is one T cell receptor (beta chain). No cognate antigen has been identified for it. One base away there is no much larger clone; base qualities are not given. Additional DNA sequences in this sample encode the identical CDR3. This sample is part of a study of cytomegalovirus exposure and HLA in healthy donors (dated by TCRdb to 2017 to 2019). Broadly, across the study: According to an earlier analysis of several hundred of the donors, some 180 million T cells yielded roughly 110 million unique TCR beta sequences and approximately 280 Gb of sequence data. Approximately 300 gigabases of sequencing data and tens of millions of unique TCR sequences were included in an early release covering 500 to 750 HLA-typed donors. The T cell repertoires of under 700 subjects were profiled by immunosequencing and related to cytomegalovirus serostatus. The study aimed to test whether signatures of past pathogen exposure could be identified by cataloging public T cell receptors. A later genetic analysis took genome-wide SNP genotypes for about 55% of the roughly 700 donors and used that subset as a discovery cohort. Typing coverage varied by locus: about 629-630 donors for A, B, C, DRB1 and DQB1; more than 500 for DQA1; more than 600 for DPA1; approximately 490 for DPB1. In a later analysis, previously published TCR beta repertoires from 670 or so donors were re-analyzed and high-resolution HLA genotyping was added so that TCR occurrence patterns could be studied. A few DR-DQ haplotypes were treated as single units for association and clustering because of strong linkage in the cohort. Every repertoire in the discovery cohort had been generated on one and the same sequencing platform. Donor age, sex, ethnicity and CMV serostatus were compiled together with the repertoire data. Rather than drawing on any new phenotypic data, the later analysis identified candidate immune exposures from TCR beta sequences and the way those sequences occurred across donors. HLA typing included class I and class II loci at four-digit resolution. The study combined high-throughput TCR immunosequencing, statistical association of individual TCRs with disease status, and machine learning to predict cytomegalovirus infection status. Across about 380 genotyped donors of the cohort, an average of about 250,000 unique TCR beta nucleotide sequences per donor were sequenced, and roughly 17% of those sequences were non-productive. A separate validation cohort of about 110 different subjects was used in addition to the 666-subject first cohort. To decide whether each TCR beta V gene segment behaved as functional or pseudogenic, an earlier analysis of 587 of the donors relied on high-throughput TCR beta sequencing. Of the roughly 400 genotyped donors, approximately 80% fell in the genetic ancestry cluster associated with self-reported Caucasian donors. Study-wide findings and limitations: Immune exposure information for the cohort was limited to CMV serostatus. HLA typing was unavailable for some donors at each locus, so association tests used only the typed subset. In this cohort, only TCR beta chains were sequenced, and detectable features were limited by the absence of alpha or paired-chain data. When HLA alleles, especially DR and DQ, strongly co-occurred, TCR associations were difficult to assign to individual alleles. An earlier analysis of approximately 570 of the donors showed that most TCR beta V segments appeared in productive rearrangements either about 90% or about 30% of the time, which broadly matched IMGT annotations. According to a later analysis, TCR association rates differed among HLA loci, with DRB1 alleles showing the most associated TCRs and HLA-C alleles showing the fewest. A group of highly shared sequence variants was considered likely to be a technical artifact of the sequencing pipeline. A further reported finding was that TCR beta sequences accurately predicted the HLA-A and HLA-B alleles for most subjects in the first cohort. In vitro tests confirmed that three of the cytomegalovirus-associated TCR beta chains recognize cytomegalovirus antigens. The authors suggested that the approach could potentially be extended to other disease states and immunological phenotypes. Specific HLA alleles were associated with around 18,000 TCR beta sequences at a false discovery rate of 0.05 in a later analysis. The study listed 150 to 200 TCR beta chains as associated with cytomegalovirus. A later analysis found that HLA-associated TCR beta chains were more clonally expanded and had lower generation probabilities than equally common non-associated chains. According to a later analysis, most CMV-associated TCR beta chains appeared to be HLA-restricted, and the HLA associations seemed to be driven largely by CMV exposure. Because counts were too low, some 17 rarely observed V segments, including chromosome 9 orphons, were left out of the earlier analysis of a few hundred of the donors. A later genetic analysis associated a missense DCLRE1C variant with V-gene and J-gene trimming of TCR beta chains, and an independent cohort replicated the association. Some IMGT-functional V segments, including TRBV6-2 and TRBV6-3, could not be distinguished by the 87-base-pair reads and were therefore excluded. Several of the top co-occurrence clusters appeared to be linked to parvovirus B19, influenza, CMV and Epstein-Barr virus, according to a later analysis. The classifier was reported to diagnose cytomegalovirus status with high specificity and sensitivity in both the original and validation cohorts. According to a later genetic analysis, donors in an Asian-associated ancestry cluster had fewer N-insertions in productive TCRs than the approximately 650-donor mean. Linkage disequilibrium might explain the correlated functional status among segregating V segments, but an unknown experimental factor could not be ruled out. Most TCR sequences were observed very rarely across donors, whereas some public TCRs were present in many individuals. The presence/absence analyses assumed that sequencing depth was roughly uniform across donors, and that assumption may not be true.

The cohort comprised under 700 healthy bone marrow donors. All cohort members were sampled while nominally healthy, although unrecorded immune exposures were likely present. The donor tested CMV seropositive and was one of the 289 seropositive cohort members. Every donor gave a peripheral blood sample, and the peripheral blood mononuclear cells from that sample were used for TCR beta sequencing. The Qiagen DNeasy Blood Extraction Kit was used to extract genomic DNA from the blood cell samples. The library was prepared using the immunoSEQ multiplex PCR assay. The multiplex PCR relied on a mix of 60 forward primers for TCR Vbeta segments and 13 reverse primers for TCR Jbeta segments. The CDR3 region of rearranged TCR beta genes was amplified from genomic DNA with a multiplex PCR assay. On the Illumina HiSeq System, the amplified TCR beta libraries were sequenced as 87-base-pair reads. The authors' analysis ran thus. A later analysis tallied 75 million to 85 million unique TCR beta chains across the 610 or so repertoires, and some 10 million of those chains were shared by two or more donors. A nearest-neighbor algorithm error-corrected the raw reads and collapsed the reads into unique sequences, merging closely related sequences to remove PCR and sequencing errors. To assign V, D and J gene segments, CDR3 sequences were aligned to IMGT reference sequences. For a sequence to be retained, a match of at least six nucleotides to both a V gene segment and a J gene segment was required. A rearrangement counted as productive if the CDR3 had no stop codons and remained in frame with V and J, and every other rearrangement counted as non-productive. CDR3 was defined according to IMGT convention as the region running from the second conserved V-encoded cysteine to the conserved J-encoded phenylalanine. The earlier analysis of 450 to 750 of the donors excluded any sequence lacking an unambiguous match to a single V gene segment. In an earlier analysis of about 590 of the donors, a V segment was called functional when productive rearrangements were above 56.7%, and segregating when the standard deviation between donors exceeded 5%. To diagnose cytomegalovirus status from the catalog of TCR beta chain sequences, a statistical classification framework was built. V and J gene assignment, in a later analysis, came from comparing TCR nucleotide sequences with IMGT/GENE-DB human TR gene sequences. In a later analysis, CDR3 sequences and most-parsimonious VDJ recombination scenarios were assigned using the TCRdist pipeline. In a later analysis, every TCR beta chain was defined by the combination of its CDR3 amino acid sequence and its V-gene family, and reads without a unique V-gene family were dropped. A later analysis removed roughly 590 highly shared, low-generation-probability nucleotide sequences to deal with suspected cross-contamination and a sequencing artifact. In a later analysis, a clonal expansion index for each public chain was calculated from normalized within-repertoire ranks of inferred template counts. In a later analysis, generation probabilities were computed using a VDJ recombination model fitted to out-of-frame rearrangements, and the results were checked against IGoR. In a later analysis, TCR-TCR, TCR-HLA and TCR-CMV co-occurrence was scored with hypergeometric tests, and a repertoire-size bias correction was applied to TCR pairs. False discovery rates were estimated in a later analysis by permuting HLA or CMV assignments 20 times. In a later analysis, co-occurring TCRs were grouped with DBSCAN, and TCRdist sequence similarity was added when clustering was performed within HLA-allele-positive subsets. Repertoires with fewer than 30,000 or more than 120,000 public chains, plus five repertoires with anomalous nucleotide sharing, were excluded from co-occurrence clustering. TCRdb holds this immuneACCESS table with in-frame rearrangements only. Some clones are missing; in checked studies, unresolved V genes explain under half, and the rest has no known cause. V, J and clone size are taken as reported in that table, and D and trimming were inferred from the DNA itself. Recorded for this sample are roughly 300,000 clones; approximately 90% of them occurred a single time. The top ten clonotypes cover approximately 4.3% of the sample.

The CDR3 runs 13 residues from the cysteine to the phenylalanine. Left in the record is the CDR3 DNA by itself, 39 bases read in frame from the first base. V is pared back by 2 bases and J by 5 bases, with 6 bases lying between the germline termini. The germline V gene sets CDR1 to MNHEY and CDR2 to SVGAGI. The sequence links TRBV6-5 to TRBJ2-2; matching of 5 bases hints at TRBD2 as the D gene. The source is a man between 35 and 55 years old in good health and CMV-seropositive. What was sequenced was PBMCs. The CDR3: CASSYGGTGELFF. The sequence in DNA is TGTGCCAGCAGTTACGGCGGGACCGGGGAGCTGTTTTTT.